These T cell receptor beta chains were read from a single sample in a study of a mutant IDH1 vaccine in newly diagnosed glioma. Antigens for these TCRs are unknown. This table comes from immunoSEQ multiplex PCR, and its TCRdb copy is limited to in-frame clones, with some not included. The sample records approximately 25,000 clones, around 77% being singletons. The source material was PBMCs, sampled from a glioma patient whose treatment included an IDH1 peptide vaccine. Receptors were obtained from a woman between 18 and 29 years old with glioma. Both conserved end residues are part of each CDR3.

v_gene: TRBV9; CDR3aa: CASSVAAGGHNEQFF
v_gene: TRBV5-4; CDR3aa: CASSLARDRDPSGYGYTF
v_gene: TRBV30; CDR3aa: CAWSNQGKDTQYF
v_gene: TRBV2; CDR3aa: CASSAQQIYGYTF
v_gene: TRBV20-1; CDR3aa: CSARDPYEQYF
v_gene: TRBV29-1; CDR3aa: CSVDSPYNEQFF
v_gene: TRBV4-3; CDR3aa: CASSQLGAGGRNEQFF
v_gene: TRBV30; CDR3aa: CAWNFAVSYEQYF
v_gene: TRBV7-9; CDR3aa: CASSLRRRETQYF
v_gene: TRBV6-6; CDR3aa: CASRNGGDTEAFF
v_gene: TRBV11-3; CDR3aa: CASSFRWDRGLYEQYF
v_gene: TRBV29-1; CDR3aa: CSVEEIKRNEQYF
v_gene: TRBV9; CDR3aa: CASSVGGGAGTVEQYF
v_gene: TRBV6-5; CDR3aa: CASSYSKRTGELFF
v_gene: TRBV7-9; CDR3aa: CASSLSGPYGNTIYF
v_gene: TRBV10-3; CDR3aa: CAISVDSRANYGYTF
v_gene: TRBV12-5; CDR3aa: CASSFSAVSEAFF
v_gene: TRBV5-5; CDR3aa: CASSYPRTGEETQYF